Presented here are 3 T cell receptor beta chains from one specimen sequenced in a study of blood T cell repertoires in COVID-19 (dated by TCRdb to 2020 to 2022). Library preparation employed the immunoSEQ multiplex PCR assay. In its TCRdb copy, this immuneACCESS table keeps in-frame sequences only and misses some clones. Where compared with another copy, unresolved V genes explain less than half of these, and the others have no known cause. In this sample the table shows just over 150,000 clones, roughly 80% of which occur a single time. Roughly 0.52% of the sample is in the top ten clones. The sequencing sample was made of peripheral blood. The receptors stem from a man in his sixties with acute or convalescent COVID-19.

The chain has TRBV20-1 and TRBJ1-2; D unresolved. The CDR3 consists of 12 residues. Per germline, CDR1 DFQATT and CDR2 SNEGSKA (reference sequence). The germline V and J ends were trimmed by 6 bases and 4 bases, with 12 bases remaining between them. The CDR3 region is CSASQIPYGYTF. In nucleotides, the CDR3 is TGCAGTGCCAGTCAGATTCCCTATGGCTACACCTTC.

This clone has just a few counts. For the CDR3, the DNA is TGTGCCAGCAGTTCAATGGGGGGCGAGCAGTACTTC. It codes for CASSSMGGEQYF. The chain recombines TRBV7-2 with TRBJ2-7; TRBD2 might be the D (6 bases). The CDR3 has 12 amino acids. Trimming left V 6 bases short and J 6 bases short, with 12 bases between. CDR1 is SGHTA, CDR2 FQGNSA, per germline.

This clone has more than one count but fewer than ten. V is TRBV6-4 and J is TRBJ1-6; D remains unclear. The germline CDR1 and CDR2 sequences are MRHNA and SNTAGT. Trimming shortened V by 11 bases and J by 9 bases, and 8 bases separated the two germline ends. The CDR3 spans 10 residues. CDR3 amino acids: CAPMSSPLHF. The CDR3 DNA follows: TGTGCCCCTATGAGTTCACCCCTCCACTTT.